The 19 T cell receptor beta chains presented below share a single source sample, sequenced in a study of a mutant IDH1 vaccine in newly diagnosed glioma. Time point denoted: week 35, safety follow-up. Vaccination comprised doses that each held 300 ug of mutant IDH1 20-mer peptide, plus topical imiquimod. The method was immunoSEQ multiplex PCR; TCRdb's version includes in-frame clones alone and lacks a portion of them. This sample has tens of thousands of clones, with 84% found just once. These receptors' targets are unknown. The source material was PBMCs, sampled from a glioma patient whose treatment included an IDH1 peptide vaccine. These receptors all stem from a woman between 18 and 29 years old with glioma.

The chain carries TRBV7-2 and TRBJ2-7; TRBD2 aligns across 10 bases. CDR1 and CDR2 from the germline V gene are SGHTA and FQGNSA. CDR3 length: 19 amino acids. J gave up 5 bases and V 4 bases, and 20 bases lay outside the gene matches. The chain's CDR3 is CASSSTLVSGRALGDEQYF. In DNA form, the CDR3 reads TGTGCCAGCAGCTCCACCCTGGTGAGCGGGAGGGCCCTAGGAGACGAGCAGTACTTC.

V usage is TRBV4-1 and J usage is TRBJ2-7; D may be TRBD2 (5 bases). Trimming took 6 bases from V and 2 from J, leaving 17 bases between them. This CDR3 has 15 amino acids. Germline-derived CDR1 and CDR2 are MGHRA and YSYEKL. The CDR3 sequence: CASREVGVKPYEQYF. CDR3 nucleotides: TGCGCCAGCAGGGAGGTAGGAGTCAAACCCTACGAGCAGTACTTC.

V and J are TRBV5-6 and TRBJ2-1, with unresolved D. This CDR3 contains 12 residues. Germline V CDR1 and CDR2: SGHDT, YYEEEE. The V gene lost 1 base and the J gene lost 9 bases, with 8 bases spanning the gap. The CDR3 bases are TGTGCCAGCAGCTTGCTGAGGCCTGAGCAGTTCTTC. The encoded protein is CASSLLRPEQFF.

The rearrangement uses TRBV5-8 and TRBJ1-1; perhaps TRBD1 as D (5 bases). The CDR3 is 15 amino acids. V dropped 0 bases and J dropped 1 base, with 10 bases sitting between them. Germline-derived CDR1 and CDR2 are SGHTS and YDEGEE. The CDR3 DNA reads TGTGCCAGCAGCTTGGCCGGGACGGCGAACACTGAAGCTTTCTTT. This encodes CASSLAGTANTEAFF.

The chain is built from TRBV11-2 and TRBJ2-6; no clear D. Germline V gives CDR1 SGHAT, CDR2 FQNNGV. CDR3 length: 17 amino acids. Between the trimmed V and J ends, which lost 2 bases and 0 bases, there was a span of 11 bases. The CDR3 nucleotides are TGTGCCAGCAGCTTATTAGGTCCCCGCTCTGGGGCCAACGTCCTGACTTTC. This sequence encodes CASSLLGPRSGANVLTF.

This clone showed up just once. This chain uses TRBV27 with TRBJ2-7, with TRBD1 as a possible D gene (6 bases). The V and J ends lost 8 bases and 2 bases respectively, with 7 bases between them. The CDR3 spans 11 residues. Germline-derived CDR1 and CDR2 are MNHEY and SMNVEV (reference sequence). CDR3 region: CASGQTYEQYF. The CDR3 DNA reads TGTGCCAGCGGACAGACCTACGAGCAGTACTTC.

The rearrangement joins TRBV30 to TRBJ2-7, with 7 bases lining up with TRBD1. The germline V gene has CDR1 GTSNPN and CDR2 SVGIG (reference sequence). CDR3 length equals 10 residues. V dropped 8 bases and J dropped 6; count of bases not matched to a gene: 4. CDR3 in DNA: TGTGCCGAGGGGGACAGCGAGCAGTACTTC. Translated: CAEGDSEQYF.

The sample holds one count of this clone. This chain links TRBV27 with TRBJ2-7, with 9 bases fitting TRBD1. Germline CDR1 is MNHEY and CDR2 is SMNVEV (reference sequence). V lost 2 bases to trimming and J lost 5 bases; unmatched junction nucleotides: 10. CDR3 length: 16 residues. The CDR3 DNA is TGTGCCAGCAGTTTAATGCTGGGACAGGGACCCCACGAGCAGTACTTC. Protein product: CASSLMLGQGPHEQYF.

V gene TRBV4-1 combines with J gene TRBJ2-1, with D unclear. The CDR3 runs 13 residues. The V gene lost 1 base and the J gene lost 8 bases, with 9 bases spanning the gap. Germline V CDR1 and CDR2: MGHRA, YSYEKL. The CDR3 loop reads CASSQGEDHEQFF. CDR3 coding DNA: TGCGCCAGCAGCCAAGGTGAAGATCATGAGCAGTTCTTC.

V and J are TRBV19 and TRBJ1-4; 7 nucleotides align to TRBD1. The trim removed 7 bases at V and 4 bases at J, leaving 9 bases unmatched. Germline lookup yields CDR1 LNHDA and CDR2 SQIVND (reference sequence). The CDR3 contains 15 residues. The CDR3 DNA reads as TGTGCCAGTAAGACAGGGACTCTCCTTAATGAAAAACTGTTTTTT. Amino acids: CASKTGTLLNEKLFF.

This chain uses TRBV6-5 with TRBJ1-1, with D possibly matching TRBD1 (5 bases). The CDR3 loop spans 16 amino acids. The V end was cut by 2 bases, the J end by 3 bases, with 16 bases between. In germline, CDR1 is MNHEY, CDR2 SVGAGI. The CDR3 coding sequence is TGTGCCAGCAGTTACGATCAGGGAGGAAGGTACACTGAAGCTTTCTTT. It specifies CASSYDQGGRYTEAFF.

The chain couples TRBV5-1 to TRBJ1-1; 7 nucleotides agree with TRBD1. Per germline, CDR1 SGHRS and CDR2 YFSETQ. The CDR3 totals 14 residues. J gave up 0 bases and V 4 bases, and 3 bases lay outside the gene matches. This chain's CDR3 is CASSLRGLNTEAFF. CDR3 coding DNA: TGCGCCAGCAGCCTGAGGGGGCTGAACACTGAAGCTTTCTTT.

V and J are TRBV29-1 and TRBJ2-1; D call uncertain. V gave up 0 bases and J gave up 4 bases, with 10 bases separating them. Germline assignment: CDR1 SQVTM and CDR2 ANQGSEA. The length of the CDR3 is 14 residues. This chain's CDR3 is CSVEDSAVYNEQFF. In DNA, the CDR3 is TGCAGCGTTGAAGATAGTGCAGTTTACAATGAGCAGTTCTTC.

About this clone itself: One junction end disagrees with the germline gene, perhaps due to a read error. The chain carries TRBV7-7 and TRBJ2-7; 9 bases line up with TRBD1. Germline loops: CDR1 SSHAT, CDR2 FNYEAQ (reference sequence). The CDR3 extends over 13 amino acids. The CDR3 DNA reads TGTGCTAGCAGCTCGGACAGGGGAGCCGAGCAGTACTTC. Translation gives CASSSDRGAEQYF.

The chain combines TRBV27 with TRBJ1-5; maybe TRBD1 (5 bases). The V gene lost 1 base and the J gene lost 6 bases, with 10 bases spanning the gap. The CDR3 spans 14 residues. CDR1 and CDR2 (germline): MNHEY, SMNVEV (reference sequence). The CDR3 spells CASSLWPGSQPQHF. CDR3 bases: TGTGCCAGCAGTTTATGGCCAGGGTCTCAGCCCCAGCATTTT.

The chain's CDR3 is CASSQEGLGVPETQYF. The CDR3 DNA follows: TGCGCCAGCAGCCAAGAGGGACTAGGGGTACCAGAGACCCAGTACTTC. V and J are TRBV4-1 and TRBJ2-5, with TRBD2 matching 8 bases. Germline CDR1 MGHRA, CDR2 YSYEKL. The J segment lost 4 bases and the V segment lost 0 bases, leaving 7 bases of the junction unmatched. CDR3 length: 16 amino acids.

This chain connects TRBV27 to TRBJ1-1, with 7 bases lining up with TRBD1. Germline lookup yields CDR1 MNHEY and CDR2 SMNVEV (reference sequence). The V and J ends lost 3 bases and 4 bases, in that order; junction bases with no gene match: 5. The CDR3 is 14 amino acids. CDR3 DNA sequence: TGTGCCAGCAGTTTGGGACAGTTGAGCACTGAAGCTTTCTTT. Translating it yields CASSLGQLSTEAFF.

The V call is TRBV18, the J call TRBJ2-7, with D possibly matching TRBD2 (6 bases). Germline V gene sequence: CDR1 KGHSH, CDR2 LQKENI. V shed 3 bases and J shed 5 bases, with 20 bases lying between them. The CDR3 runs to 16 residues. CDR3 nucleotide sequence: TGTGCCAGCTCACCCTCGGGCGGGGAGATCCCCAACGAGCAGTACTTC. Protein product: CASSPSGGEIPNEQYF.

The CDR3 spells CASSAGFLGAYEQYF. DNA of the CDR3: TGTGCCAGCAGTGCCGGGTTCCTAGGAGCCTACGAGCAGTACTTC. This chain links TRBV2 with TRBJ2-7; D call uncertain. Germline lookup yields CDR1 SNHLY and CDR2 FYNNEI. V lost 4 bases, J lost 2 bases, and 15 bases lay in between. The CDR3 runs to 15 residues.